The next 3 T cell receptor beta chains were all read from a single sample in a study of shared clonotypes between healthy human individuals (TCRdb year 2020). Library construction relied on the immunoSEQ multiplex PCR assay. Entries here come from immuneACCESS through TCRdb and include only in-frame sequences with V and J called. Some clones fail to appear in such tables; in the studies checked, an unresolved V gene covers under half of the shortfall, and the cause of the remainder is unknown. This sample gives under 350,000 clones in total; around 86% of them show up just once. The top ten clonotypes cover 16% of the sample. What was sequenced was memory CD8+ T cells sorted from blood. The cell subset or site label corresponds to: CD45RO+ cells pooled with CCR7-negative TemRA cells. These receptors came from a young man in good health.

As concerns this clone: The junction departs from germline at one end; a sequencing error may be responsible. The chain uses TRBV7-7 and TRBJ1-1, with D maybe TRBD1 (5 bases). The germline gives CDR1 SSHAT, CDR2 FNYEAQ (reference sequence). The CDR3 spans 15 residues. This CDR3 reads CASSPMTVMNTEAFF. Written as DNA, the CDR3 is TGTGCTAGCAGCCCGATGACAGTAATGAACACTGAAGCTTTCTTT.

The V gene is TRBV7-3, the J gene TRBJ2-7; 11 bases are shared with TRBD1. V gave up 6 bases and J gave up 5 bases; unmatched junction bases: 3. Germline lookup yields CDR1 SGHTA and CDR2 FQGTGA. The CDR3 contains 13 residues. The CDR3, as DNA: TGTGCCAGCAGTTGGACAGGGGGCGACGAGCAGTACTTC. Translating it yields CASSWTGGDEQYF.

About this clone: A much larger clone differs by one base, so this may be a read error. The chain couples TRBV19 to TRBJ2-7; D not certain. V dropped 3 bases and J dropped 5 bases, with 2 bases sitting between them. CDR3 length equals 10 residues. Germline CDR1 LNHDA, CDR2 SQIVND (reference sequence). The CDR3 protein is CASSINEQYF. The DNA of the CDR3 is TGTGCCAGTAGTATCAACGAGCAGTACTTC.